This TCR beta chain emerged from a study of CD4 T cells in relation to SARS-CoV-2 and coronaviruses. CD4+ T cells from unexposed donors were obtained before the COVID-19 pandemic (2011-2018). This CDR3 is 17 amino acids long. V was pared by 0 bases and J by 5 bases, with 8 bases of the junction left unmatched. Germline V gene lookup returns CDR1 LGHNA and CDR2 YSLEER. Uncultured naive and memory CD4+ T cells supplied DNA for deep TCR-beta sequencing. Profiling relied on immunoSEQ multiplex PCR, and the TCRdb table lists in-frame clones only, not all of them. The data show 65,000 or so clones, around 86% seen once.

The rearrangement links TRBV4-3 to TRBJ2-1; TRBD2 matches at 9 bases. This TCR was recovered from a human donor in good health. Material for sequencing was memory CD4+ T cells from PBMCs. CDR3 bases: TGCGCCAGCAGCCAAGATCCTGCGGGGGGGTCCAACAATGAGCAGTTCTTC. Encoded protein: CASSQDPAGGSNNEQFF.